This T cell receptor (beta chain) was profiled in a study of CD8 T cells in ankylosing spondylitis. Regarding this clonotype: What it binds is unknown.

Findings and limits, study-wide: One TCR beta motif, made up of about 8 highly homologous variants, appeared characteristic of ankylosing spondylitis blood.

Libraries for TCR beta were made by quantitative 5'-RACE with molecular barcodes. TCRdb processed the 5' RACE reads anew with MiXCR; each CDR3 protein has one entry. The data contain 84,000 or so distinct CDR3 sequences, roughly 30% of them seen just once; the ten biggest clones take up around 56%. Input material: blood, either unsorted or a sorted T cell fraction (not recorded which). The source of this sequence is a male donor with ankylosing spondylitis or in good health (not recorded which).

CDR3 coding DNA: TGCAGTGCTAGTTATGTCAGGAGAGGTGAAGCTTTCTTT. Translated: CSASYVRRGEAFF. This sequence joins TRBV20-1 and TRBJ1-1, with D hard to call. Trimming took off 3 bases at V and 7 bases at J, with 15 bases between the two ends. The CDR3 length is 13 residues. Germline CDR1 is DFQATT and CDR2 is SNEGSKA (reference sequence).